One sample yielded the 9 T cell receptor beta chains listed below, sequenced in a study of cytomegalovirus exposure and HLA in healthy donors (dated by TCRdb to the late 2010s). The library relied on the immunoSEQ multiplex PCR assay. The multiplex PCR relied on a mix of 60 forward primers for TCR Vbeta segments and 13 reverse primers for TCR Jbeta segments. TCRdb took over this immuneACCESS table, retaining in-frame rearrangements with V and J assigned. Such tables are incomplete; in checked studies, under half of the missing clones stem from an unresolved V gene, and the remainder is unexplained. The sample records approximately 190,000 clones, more than 65% of which are singletons. About 3.5% of the sample goes to the ten largest clones. The sequenced material came from PBMCs. The receptors were gathered from a man aged 35 to 55 in good health and CMV-seropositive.

The rearrangement links TRBV11-2 to TRBJ2-7; D remains ambiguous. The CDR3 contains 12 residues. V lost 0 bases and J lost 12, with 12 bases in between. Germline CDR1 is SGHAT and CDR2 is FQNNGV. The CDR3 here is CASSLDRVLSYF. CDR3 bases: TGTGCCAGCAGCTTAGATCGTGTGTTGTCGTACTTC.

The chain carries TRBV7-6 and TRBJ2-1; 8 nucleotides align to TRBD2. This CDR3 spans 17 amino acids. Losses at the gene ends were 0 bases for V and 4 bases for J; bases not matched to a gene: 8. From germline, CDR1 is SGHVS and CDR2 FNYEAQ. CDR3 amino acids: CASSLARGAGAYNEQFF. DNA for the CDR3: TGTGCCAGCAGCTTAGCGCGCGGAGCGGGAGCGTACAATGAGCAGTTCTTC.

The chain recombines TRBV30 with TRBJ2-7; 7 bases fit TRBD1. Germline CDR1 GTSNPN, CDR2 SVGIG (reference sequence). The CDR3 runs to 13 residues. The V and J ends lost 4 bases and 2 bases, in that order; junction bases with no gene match: 5. The CDR3 spells CAWTGDSPYEQYF. In nucleotides, the CDR3 is TGTGCCTGGACCGGGGACAGTCCCTACGAGCAGTACTTC.

The CDR3 DNA reads TGTGCCAGCAGCCAGAACTCCTGGACTATTCGCGAGCAGTACTTC. This codes for CASSQNSWTIREQYF. The chain joins TRBV11-2 to TRBJ2-7; D may be TRBD2 (6 bases). The CDR3 length is 15 residues. Germline V gene lookup returns CDR1 SGHAT and CDR2 FQNNGV. V lost 5 bases, J lost 6 bases, and 20 bases lay in between.

The V call is TRBV4-1, the J call TRBJ2-1, with unresolved D. Germline V gene sequence: CDR1 MGHRA, CDR2 YSYEKL. The CDR3 runs 14 residues. V was cut by 0 bases and J by 3 bases, with 6 bases left in between. This chain's CDR3 is CASSQDPSYNEQFF. The CDR3 bases are TGCGCCAGCAGCCAAGATCCCAGCTACAATGAGCAGTTCTTC.

This CDR3 is CASSEDRGAPREQYF. DNA of the CDR3: TGTGCCAGCAGTGAGGACAGGGGTGCCCCCCGGGAGCAGTACTTC. The chain couples TRBV2 to TRBJ2-7; 9 bases map to TRBD1. CDR1 SNHLY and CDR2 FYNNEI come from the germline V gene. The CDR3 contains 15 residues. Trimming took 3 bases from V and 7 from J; bases not matched to a gene: 10.

For the CDR3, the DNA is TGTGCCAGCAGTTTTGGGACTACAGGATCCTATGGCTACACCTTC. Translating gives CASSFGTTGSYGYTF. The chain carries TRBV28 and TRBJ1-2, with D maybe TRBD1 (5 bases). The CDR3 spans 15 residues. The V end lost 3 bases, the J end lost 4 bases, and 15 bases lay between the germline ends. Germline-derived CDR1 and CDR2 are MDHEN and SYDVKM.

V usage is TRBV15 and J usage is TRBJ2-5; maybe TRBD1 (6 bases). The closer fit of TRBJ2-7 to the DNA end suggests the J call may be wrong. Per the germline V gene, CDR1 is LNHNV and CDR2 is YYDKDF (reference sequence). This CDR3 has 15 residues. The CDR3 coding sequence is TGTGCCACCAGCAGAGATCGGTCAGGGGTAGGCGAGCAGTACTTC. Amino acid sequence: CATSRDRSGVGEQYF.

V is TRBV7-2 and J is TRBJ1-1, with TRBD1 matching 11 bases. The CDR3 extends over 15 amino acids. The germline CDR1 and CDR2 sequences are SGHTA and FQGNSA. Trimming cost V 5 bases and J 3 bases; bases outside gene matches: 5. The CDR3 DNA follows: TGTGCCAGCAGCGGGACAGGGGGGATGGACACTGAAGCTTTCTTT. Protein product: CASSGTGGMDTEAFF.